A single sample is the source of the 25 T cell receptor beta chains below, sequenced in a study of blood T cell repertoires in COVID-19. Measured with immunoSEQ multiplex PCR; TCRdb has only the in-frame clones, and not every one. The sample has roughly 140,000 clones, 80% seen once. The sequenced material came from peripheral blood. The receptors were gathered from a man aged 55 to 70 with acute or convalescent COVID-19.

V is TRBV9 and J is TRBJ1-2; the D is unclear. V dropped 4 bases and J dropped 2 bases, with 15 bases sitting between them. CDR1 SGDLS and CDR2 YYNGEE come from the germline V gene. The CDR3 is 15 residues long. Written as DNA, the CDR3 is TGTGCCAGCAGCCTTAGTGACGCAGGAAACTATGGCTACACCTTC. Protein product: CASSLSDAGNYGYTF.

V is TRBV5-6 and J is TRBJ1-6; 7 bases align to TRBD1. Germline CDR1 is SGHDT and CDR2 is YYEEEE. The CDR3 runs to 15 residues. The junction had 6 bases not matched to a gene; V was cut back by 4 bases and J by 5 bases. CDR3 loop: CASSPMTGNNSPLHF. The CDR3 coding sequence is TGTGCCAGCAGCCCGATGACAGGGAATAATTCACCCCTCCACTTT.

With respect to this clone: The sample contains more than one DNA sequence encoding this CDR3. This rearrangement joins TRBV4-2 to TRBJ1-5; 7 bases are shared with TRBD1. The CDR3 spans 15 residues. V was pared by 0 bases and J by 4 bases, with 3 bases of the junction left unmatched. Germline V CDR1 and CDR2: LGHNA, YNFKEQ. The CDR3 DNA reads TGTGCCAGCAGCCAAGACCTACAGGGGAATCAGCCCCAGCATTTT. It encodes CASSQDLQGNQPQHF.

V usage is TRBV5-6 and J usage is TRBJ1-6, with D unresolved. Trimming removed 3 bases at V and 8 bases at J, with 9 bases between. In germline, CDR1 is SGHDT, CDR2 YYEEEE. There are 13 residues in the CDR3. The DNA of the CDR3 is TGTGCCAGCAGCTCCGGTTCGGATTCACCCCTCCACTTT. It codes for CASSSGSDSPLHF. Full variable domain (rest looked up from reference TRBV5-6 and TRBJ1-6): DAGVTQSPTHLIKTRGQQVTLRCSPKSGHDTVSWYQQALGQGPQFIFQYYEEEERQRGNFPDRFSGHQFPNYSSELNVNALLLGDSALYLCASSSGSDSPLHFGNGTRLTVT.

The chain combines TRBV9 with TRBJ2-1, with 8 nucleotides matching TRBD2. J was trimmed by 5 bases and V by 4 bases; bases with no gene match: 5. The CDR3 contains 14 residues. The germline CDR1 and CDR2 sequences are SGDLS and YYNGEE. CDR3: CASSPIAGHNEQFF. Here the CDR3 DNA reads TGTGCCAGCAGCCCCATAGCGGGGCACAATGAGCAGTTCTTC.

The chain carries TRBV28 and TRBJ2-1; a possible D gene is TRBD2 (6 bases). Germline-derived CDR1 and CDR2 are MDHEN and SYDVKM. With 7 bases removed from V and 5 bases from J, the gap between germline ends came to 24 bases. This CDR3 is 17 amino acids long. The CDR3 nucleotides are TGTGCCAGCACTCCACCCGGGAGCCTAAAGCACGACAATGAGCAGTTCTTC. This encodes CASTPPGSLKHDNEQFF. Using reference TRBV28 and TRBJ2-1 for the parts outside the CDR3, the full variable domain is DVKVTQSSRYLVKRTGEKVFLECVQDMDHENMFWYRQDPGLGLRLIYFSYDVKMKEKGDIPEGYSVSREKKERFSLILESASTNQTSMYLCASTPPGSLKHDNEQFFGPGTRLTVL.

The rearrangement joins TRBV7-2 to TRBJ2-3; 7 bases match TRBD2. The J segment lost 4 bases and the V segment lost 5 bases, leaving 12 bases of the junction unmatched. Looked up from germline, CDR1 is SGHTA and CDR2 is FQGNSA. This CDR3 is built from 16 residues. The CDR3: CASSVGVGGRADTQYF. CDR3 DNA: TGTGCCAGCAGCGTAGGAGTTGGCGGGAGAGCAGATACGCAGTATTTT.

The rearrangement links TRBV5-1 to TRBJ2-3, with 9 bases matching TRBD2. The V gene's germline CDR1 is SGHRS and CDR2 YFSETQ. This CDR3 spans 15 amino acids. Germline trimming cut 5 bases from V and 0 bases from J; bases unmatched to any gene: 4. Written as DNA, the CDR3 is TGCGCCAGCAGGACTAGCGGACCTAGCACAGATACGCAGTATTTT. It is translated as CASRTSGPSTDTQYF.

The CDR3 here is CASSDFPGRSGAGANVLTF. DNA for the CDR3: TGTGCCAGCAGTGACTTCCCGGGGAGGTCTGGGGCTGGGGCCAACGTCCTGACTTTC. V is TRBV2 and J is TRBJ2-6; TRBD2 might be the D (6 bases). Trimming shortened V by 3 bases and J by 2 bases, and 20 bases separated the two germline ends. The CDR3 is made up of 19 amino acids. Germline V gene lookup returns CDR1 SNHLY and CDR2 FYNNEI.

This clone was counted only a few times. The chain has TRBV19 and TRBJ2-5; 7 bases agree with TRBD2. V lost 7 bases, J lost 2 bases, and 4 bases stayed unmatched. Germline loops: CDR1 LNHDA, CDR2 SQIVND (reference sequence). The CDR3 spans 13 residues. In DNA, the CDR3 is TGTGCCAGTAAAGGGACTACGCAAGAGACCCAGTACTTC. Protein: CASKGTTQETQYF.

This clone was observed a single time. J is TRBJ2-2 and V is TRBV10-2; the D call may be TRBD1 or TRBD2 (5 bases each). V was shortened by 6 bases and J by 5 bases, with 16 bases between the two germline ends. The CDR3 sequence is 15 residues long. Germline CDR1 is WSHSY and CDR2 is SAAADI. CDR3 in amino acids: CASRERGLGTGELFF. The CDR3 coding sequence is TGCGCCAGCAGAGAGAGGGGCCTTGGGACCGGGGAGCTGTTTTTT.

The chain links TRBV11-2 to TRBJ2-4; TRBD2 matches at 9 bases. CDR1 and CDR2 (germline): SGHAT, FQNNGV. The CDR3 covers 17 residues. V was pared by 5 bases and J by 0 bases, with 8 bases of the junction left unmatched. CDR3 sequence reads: CASSVASGGLAKNIQYF. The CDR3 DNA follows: TGTGCCAGCAGCGTAGCAAGCGGGGGGTTAGCCAAAAACATTCAGTACTTC. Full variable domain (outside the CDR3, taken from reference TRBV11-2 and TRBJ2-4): EAGVAQSPRYKIIEKRQSVAFWCNPISGHATLYWYQQILGQGPKLLIQFQNNGVVDDSQLPKDRFSAERLKGVDSTLKIQPAKLEDSAVYLCASSVASGGLAKNIQYFGAGTRLSVL.

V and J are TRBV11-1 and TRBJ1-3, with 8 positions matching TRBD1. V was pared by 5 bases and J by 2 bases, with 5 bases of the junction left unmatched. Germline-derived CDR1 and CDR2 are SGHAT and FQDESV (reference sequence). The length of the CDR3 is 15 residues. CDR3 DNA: TGTGCCAGCAGCACGGACAGGGCGCCTGGAAACACCATATATTTT. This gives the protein CASSTDRAPGNTIYF.

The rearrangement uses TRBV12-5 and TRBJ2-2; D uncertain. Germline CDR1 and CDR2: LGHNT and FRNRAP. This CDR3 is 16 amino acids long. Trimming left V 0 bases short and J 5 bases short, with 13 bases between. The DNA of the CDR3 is TGTGCTAGTGGTTTGGTTGTTGGCCGAACAACCGGGGAGCTGTTTTTT. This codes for CASGLVVGRTTGELFF.

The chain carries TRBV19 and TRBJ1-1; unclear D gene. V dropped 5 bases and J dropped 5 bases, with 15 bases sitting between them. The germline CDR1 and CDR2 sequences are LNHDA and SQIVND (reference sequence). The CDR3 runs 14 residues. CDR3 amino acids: CASSFGLKGTEAFF. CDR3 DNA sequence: TGTGCCAGTAGTTTCGGACTGAAAGGGACTGAAGCTTTCTTT.

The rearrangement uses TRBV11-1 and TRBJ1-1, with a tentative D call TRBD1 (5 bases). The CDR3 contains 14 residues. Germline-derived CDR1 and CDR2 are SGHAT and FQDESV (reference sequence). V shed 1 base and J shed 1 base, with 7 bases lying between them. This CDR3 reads CASSLGQRNTEAFF. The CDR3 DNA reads TGTGCCAGCAGCTTAGGACAGCGGAACACTGAAGCTTTCTTT.

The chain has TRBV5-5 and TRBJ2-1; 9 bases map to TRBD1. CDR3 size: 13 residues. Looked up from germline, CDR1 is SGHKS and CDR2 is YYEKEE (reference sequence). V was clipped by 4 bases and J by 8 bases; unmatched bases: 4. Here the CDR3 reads CASSARDRDEQFF. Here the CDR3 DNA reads TGTGCCAGCAGCGCCCGGGACAGGGATGAGCAGTTCTTC. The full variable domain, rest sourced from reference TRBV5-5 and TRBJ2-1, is DAGVTQSPTHLIKTRGQQVTLRCSPISGHKSVSWYQQVLGQGPQFIFQYYEKEERGRGNFPDRFSARQFPNYSSELNVNALLLGDSALYLCASSARDRDEQFFGPGTRLTVL.

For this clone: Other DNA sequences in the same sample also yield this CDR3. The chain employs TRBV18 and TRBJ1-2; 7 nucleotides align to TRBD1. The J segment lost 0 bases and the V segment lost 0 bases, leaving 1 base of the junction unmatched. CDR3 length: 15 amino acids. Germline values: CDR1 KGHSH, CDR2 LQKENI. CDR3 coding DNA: TGTGCCAGCTCACCACCAGGGACAGCTAACTATGGCTACACCTTC. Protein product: CASSPPGTANYGYTF.

The CDR3, as DNA: TGTGCCTGGAGTAATCGGGGGCAAGAGACCCAGTACTTC. This codes for CAWSNRGQETQYF. This chain joins TRBV30 and TRBJ2-5, with D tentatively TRBD2 (6 bases). Germline V gene data show CDR1 as GTSNPN and CDR2 as SVGIG (reference sequence). Trimming removed 2 bases at V and 2 bases at J, with 9 bases between. This CDR3 spans 13 amino acids.

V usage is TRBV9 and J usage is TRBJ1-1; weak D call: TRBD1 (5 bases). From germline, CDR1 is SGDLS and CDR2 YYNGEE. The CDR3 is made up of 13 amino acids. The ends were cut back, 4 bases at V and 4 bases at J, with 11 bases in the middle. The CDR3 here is CASSIQDSTEAFF. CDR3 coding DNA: TGTGCCAGCAGCATACAGGATAGCACTGAAGCTTTCTTT.

The CDR3 bases are TGTGCCAGCAGGAGAAGCGGTGGGATGAGAGCTTTCTTT. Its protein product is CASRRSGGMRAFF. The chain uses TRBV12-3 or TRBV12-4 and TRBJ1-1; D is unclear. V gave up 6 bases and J gave up 10 bases, with 18 bases separating them. The CDR3 covers 13 residues.

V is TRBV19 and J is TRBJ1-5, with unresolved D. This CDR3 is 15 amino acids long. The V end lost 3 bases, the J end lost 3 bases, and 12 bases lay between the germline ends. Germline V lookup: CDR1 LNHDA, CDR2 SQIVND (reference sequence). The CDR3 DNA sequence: TGTGCCAGTAGTATCGTGGGGAGATTCAATCAGCCCCAGCATTTT. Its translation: CASSIVGRFNQPQHF. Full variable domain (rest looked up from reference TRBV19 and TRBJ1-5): DGGITQSPKYLFRKEGQNVTLSCEQNLNHDAMYWYRQDPGQGLRLIYYSQIVNDFQKGDIAEGYSVSREKKESFPLTVTSAQKNPTAFYLCASSIVGRFNQPQHFGDGTRLSIL.

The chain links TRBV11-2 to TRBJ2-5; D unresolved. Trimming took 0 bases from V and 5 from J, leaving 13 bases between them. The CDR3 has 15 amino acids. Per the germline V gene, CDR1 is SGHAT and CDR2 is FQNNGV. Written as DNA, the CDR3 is TGTGCCAGCAGCTTAGATGGGTGGGCTGAGGAGACCCAGTACTTC. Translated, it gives CASSLDGWAEETQYF.

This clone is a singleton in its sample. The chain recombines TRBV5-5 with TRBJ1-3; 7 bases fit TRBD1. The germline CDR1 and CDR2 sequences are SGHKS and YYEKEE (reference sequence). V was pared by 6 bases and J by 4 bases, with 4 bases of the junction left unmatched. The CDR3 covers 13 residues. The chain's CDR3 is CASTLDRGNTIYF. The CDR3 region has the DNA TGTGCCAGCACTCTGGACAGGGGAAACACCATATATTTT.

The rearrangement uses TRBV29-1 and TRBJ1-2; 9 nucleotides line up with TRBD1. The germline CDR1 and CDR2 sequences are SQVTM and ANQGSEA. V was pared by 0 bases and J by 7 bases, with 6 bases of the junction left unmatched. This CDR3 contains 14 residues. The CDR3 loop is CSVEDRTGATGYTF. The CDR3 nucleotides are TGCAGCGTTGAAGATAGGACAGGGGCCACTGGCTACACCTTC. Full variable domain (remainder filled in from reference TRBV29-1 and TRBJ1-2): SAVISQKPSRDICQRGTSLTIQCQVDSQVTMMFWYRQQPGQSLTLIATANQGSEATYESGFVIDKFPISRPNLTFSTLTVSNMSPEDSSIYLCSVEDRTGATGYTFGSGTRLTVV.